Given below is one TCR beta chain in context. This record comes from a study of cytomegalovirus exposure and HLA in healthy donors. Whole-study context: For the approximately 400 genotyped donors, roughly 80% fell within the Caucasian-associated ancestry cluster.

Primers included in the PCR were 60 Vbeta and 13 Jbeta primers. Original processing methods: In a later analysis, of around 83 million unique beta chains, some 10 million appeared in at least two donors. This table comes from immunoSEQ multiplex PCR, and its TCRdb copy is limited to in-frame clones, with some not included. The V and J calls and clone size come from that table; D and trimming were worked out from the DNA. The sample lists about 100,000 clones, roughly 70% occurring once. The sequence derives from a young woman in good health and CMV-seropositive. The sequenced material came from PBMCs.

In DNA form, the CDR3 reads TGTGCCAGCGCCCCGACTAGACGCACAGATACGCAGTATTTT. It codes for CASAPTRRTDTQYF. This rearrangement joins TRBV27 to TRBJ2-3; tentatively, D is TRBD2 (6 bases). The V end lost 8 bases, the J end lost 1 base, and 13 bases lay between the germline ends. The CDR3 extends over 14 amino acids. Germline assignment: CDR1 MNHEY and CDR2 SMNVEV (reference sequence).